This T cell receptor (beta chain) was identified during a study of T-cell reconstitution after alpha-beta-depleted transplantation in children. This clonotype was counted a few times. During its preparation, the TCRbeta library received unique molecular identifiers. Using its own MiXCR run on the PCR reads, TCRdb lists one record per CDR3 protein. The top ten hold about 1.1% of the sample, which has some 600,000 distinct CDR3 sequences, roughly 17% seen once. Here the sequenced sample was PBMCs from the stem cell graft donor, taken from the stem cell graft. The origin of this receptor is a human donor who donated a stem cell graft to a child with acute myeloid leukemia.

The CDR3 reads CATTTSGGNTDTQYF. For the CDR3, the DNA is TGTGCCACAACGACTAGCGGGGGGAACACAGATACGCAGTATTTT. V is TRBV6-1 and J is TRBJ2-3; 13 nucleotides match TRBD2. The CDR3 is 15 amino acids. Germline loops: CDR1 MNHNS, CDR2 SASEGT. V gave up 10 bases and J gave up 2 bases; unmatched junction bases: 6.